One and the same sample provided the 19 T cell receptor beta chains below, sequenced in a study of blood T cell repertoires in COVID-19. Profiling relied on immunoSEQ multiplex PCR, and the TCRdb table lists in-frame clones only, not all of them. The sample shows about 270,000 clones, more than 80% of them seen only once. The sequenced material came from PBMCs or T cells enriched from blood (not recorded which). The receptors stem from a woman in her 30s with acute COVID-19.

CDR3 sequence: CASSQSTGRGTQYF. The DNA of the CDR3 is TGCGCCAGCAGTCAATCGACGGGTCGGGGGACCCAGTACTTC. The rearrangement uses TRBV23-1 and TRBJ2-5, with D possibly matching TRBD2 (5 bases). TRBV23-1 carries the ORF label, with uncertain function. The CDR3 length is 14 residues. V lost 0 bases, J lost 7 bases, and 12 bases lay in between.

This chain connects TRBV27 to TRBJ2-1; TRBD2 matches at 11 bases. The CDR3 is 14 residues long. The V gene end was trimmed by 6 bases and the J gene end by 4 bases; junction bases not matched to a gene: 2. Germline lookup yields CDR1 MNHEY and CDR2 SMNVEV (reference sequence). The CDR3 DNA sequence: TGTGCCAGCAGGAGACTAGCGGGATACAATGAGCAGTTCTTC. The encoded protein is CASRRLAGYNEQFF.

The chain has TRBV4-1 and TRBJ1-4; D possibly corresponds to TRBD1 (6 bases). Trimming took off 1 base at V and 4 bases at J, with 7 bases between the two ends. Germline V gene data show CDR1 as MGHRA and CDR2 as YSYEKL. The length of the CDR3 is 14 residues. The CDR3 region has the DNA TGCGCCAGCAGCCAAGGGACAGTTAATGAAAAACTGTTTTTT. It specifies CASSQGTVNEKLFF.

The J gene is TRBJ2-7, the V gene TRBV5-1; 10 bases fit TRBD2. V dropped 4 bases and J dropped 5; count of bases not matched to a gene: 3. There are 13 residues in the CDR3. Germline V CDR1 and CDR2: SGHRS, YFSETQ. In nucleotides, the CDR3 is TGCGCCAGCAGCCAGCGGGAGGGCGACGAGCAGTACTTC. Amino acid sequence: CASSQREGDEQYF.

The chain employs TRBV19 and TRBJ1-5, with D uncertain. This CDR3 has 15 amino acids. The V end lost 4 bases, the J end lost 3 bases, and 13 bases lay between the germline ends. From germline, CDR1 is LNHDA and CDR2 SQIVND (reference sequence). CDR3 sequence: CASSSSALLNQPQHF. The DNA of the CDR3 is TGTGCCAGTAGTAGCAGTGCCCTCCTCAATCAGCCCCAGCATTTT.

V gene TRBV27 combines with J gene TRBJ1-5; D is undetermined. Trimming cost V 4 bases and J 7 bases, with 11 bases left between them. Germline CDR1 is MNHEY and CDR2 is SMNVEV (reference sequence). CDR3 length: 13 amino acids. The DNA of the CDR3 is TGTGCCAGCAGTTCAGGTCCTTGGCAGCCCCAGCATTTT. Protein product: CASSSGPWQPQHF.

This chain uses TRBV28 with TRBJ1-4, with D possibly TRBD1 on 5 matching bases. The CDR3 has 14 amino acids. The ends were cut back, 6 bases at V and 7 bases at J, with 15 bases in the middle. Germline V gene sequence: CDR1 MDHEN, CDR2 SYDVKM. The CDR3 DNA follows: TGTGCCAGCAGCCCATTAGGGGTTAGTGAAAAACTGTTTTTT. It is translated as CASSPLGVSEKLFF.

The chain is built from TRBV5-1 and TRBJ1-5, with a tentative D call TRBD1 (6 bases). CDR1 is SGHRS and CDR2 is YFSETQ in the germline V gene. This CDR3 spans 15 amino acids. Trimming left V 4 bases short and J 0 bases short, with 11 bases between. CDR3 residues: CASSEEDSSNQPQHF. The CDR3 nucleotides are TGCGCCAGCAGCGAAGAGGACAGTAGCAATCAGCCCCAGCATTTT.

This clone was counted a few times. This chain joins TRBV5-1 and TRBJ1-1, with D perhaps matching TRBD1 (6 bases). Germline CDR1 reads SGHRS; CDR2 reads YFSETQ. The CDR3 has 15 residues. The V gene lost 3 bases and the J gene lost 3 bases, with 15 bases spanning the gap. DNA for the CDR3: TGCGCCAGCAGCTCGGGACGGGGGGCGGACACTGAAGCTTTCTTT. It is translated as CASSSGRGADTEAFF.

V and J are TRBV7-6 and TRBJ2-5, with 7 bases matching TRBD2. Germline V gene lookup returns CDR1 SGHVS and CDR2 FNYEAQ. V lost 1 base and J lost 0; bases outside the gene matches: 8. The CDR3 sequence is 17 residues long. In DNA form, the CDR3 reads TGTGCCAGCAGCTTAGGTCACGAGGGAGGGTACCAAGAGACCCAGTACTTC. Residues: CASSLGHEGGYQETQYF.

J is TRBJ2-7 and V is TRBV4-3; 7 nucleotides match TRBD1. The trim removed 0 bases at V and 2 bases at J, leaving 10 bases unmatched. Germline V gene data show CDR1 as LGHNA and CDR2 as YSLEER. This CDR3 is 17 amino acids long. Here the CDR3 reads CASSQDNTGVTTYEQYF. CDR3 in DNA: TGCGCCAGCAGCCAAGATAATACAGGGGTCACAACCTACGAGCAGTACTTC.

The chain couples TRBV3-1 (or the pseudogene TRBV3-2) to TRBJ1-1; D is uncertain. CDR1 and CDR2 from the germline V gene are LGHDT and YNNKEL (reference sequence). The V gene lost 1 base and the J gene lost 5 bases, with 11 bases spanning the gap. The CDR3 extends over 14 amino acids. CDR3 nucleotide sequence: TGTGCCAGCAGCCAAGGGCCCATTTGGACTGAAGCTTTCTTT. It translates to CASSQGPIWTEAFF.

This clone was observed a few times. The chain links TRBV19 to TRBJ2-4; 15 bases align to TRBD2. The ends lost 6 bases at V and 5 bases at J; junction bases unmatched: 5. Per germline, CDR1 LNHDA and CDR2 SQIVND (reference sequence). The CDR3 loop spans 16 amino acids. Here the CDR3 reads CASRPGLAGGENIQYF. In DNA form, the CDR3 reads TGTGCCAGTAGACCAGGACTAGCGGGAGGGGAAAACATTCAGTACTTC.

The chain is built from TRBV24-1 and TRBJ1-5, with D perhaps TRBD1 (6 bases). The CDR3 contains 17 residues. From germline, CDR1 is KGHDR and CDR2 SFDVKD. V was trimmed by 4 bases and J by 3 bases, leaving 18 bases between them. For the CDR3, the DNA is TGTGCCACCAGTGAAGGGGGGGTGGGCGCGGACAATCAGCCCCAGCATTTT. Its translation is CATSEGGVGADNQPQHF.

The chain employs TRBV11-2 and TRBJ2-2; maybe TRBD2 (5 bases). Trimming took 5 bases from V and 7 from J, leaving 14 bases between them. Germline loops: CDR1 SGHAT, CDR2 FQNNGV. CDR3 size: 14 residues. CDR3 coding DNA: TGTGCCAGCAGCGCAGTCGGGGAGATCGGGGAGCTGTTTTTT. This encodes CASSAVGEIGELFF.

J is TRBJ2-2 and V is TRBV5-1; the match to TRBD2 covers 7 bases. Germline V gene lookup returns CDR1 SGHRS and CDR2 YFSETQ. CDR3 length: 15 amino acids. V lost 4 bases, J lost 1 base, and 4 bases stayed unmatched. The CDR3: CASSVSSGNTGELFF. The DNA for the CDR3 is TGCGCCAGCAGCGTATCTAGCGGGAACACCGGGGAGCTGTTTTTT.

The chain combines TRBV4-1 with TRBJ2-7; 12 bases are a match to TRBD2. Looked up from germline, CDR1 is MGHRA and CDR2 is YSYEKL. There are 16 residues in the CDR3. Trimming took 2 bases from V and 3 from J; bases not matched to a gene: 5. The CDR3 DNA sequence: TGCGCCAGCAGCCAACAACTAGCGGGAGGTCTCTACGAGCAGTACTTC. Its translation is CASSQQLAGGLYEQYF.

This chain joins TRBV20-1 and TRBJ2-7; TRBD2 might be the D (5 bases). The germline gives CDR1 DFQATT, CDR2 SNEGSKA (reference sequence). V dropped 2 bases and J dropped 5 bases, with 7 bases sitting between them. The CDR3 length is 11 residues. CDR3 residues: CSARLAHEQYF. In nucleotides, the CDR3 is TGCAGTGCTAGACTAGCCCACGAGCAGTACTTC.

The rearrangement joins TRBV6-5 to TRBJ2-3; 7 bases are a match to TRBD1. CDR3 length equals 15 residues. The junction had 11 bases not matched to a gene; V was cut back by 10 bases and J by 1 base. Germline values: CDR1 MNHEY, CDR2 SVGAGI. The CDR3 here is CAISKQGLGTDTQYF. DNA for the CDR3: TGTGCCATCTCCAAACAGGGGCTAGGCACAGATACGCAGTATTTT.